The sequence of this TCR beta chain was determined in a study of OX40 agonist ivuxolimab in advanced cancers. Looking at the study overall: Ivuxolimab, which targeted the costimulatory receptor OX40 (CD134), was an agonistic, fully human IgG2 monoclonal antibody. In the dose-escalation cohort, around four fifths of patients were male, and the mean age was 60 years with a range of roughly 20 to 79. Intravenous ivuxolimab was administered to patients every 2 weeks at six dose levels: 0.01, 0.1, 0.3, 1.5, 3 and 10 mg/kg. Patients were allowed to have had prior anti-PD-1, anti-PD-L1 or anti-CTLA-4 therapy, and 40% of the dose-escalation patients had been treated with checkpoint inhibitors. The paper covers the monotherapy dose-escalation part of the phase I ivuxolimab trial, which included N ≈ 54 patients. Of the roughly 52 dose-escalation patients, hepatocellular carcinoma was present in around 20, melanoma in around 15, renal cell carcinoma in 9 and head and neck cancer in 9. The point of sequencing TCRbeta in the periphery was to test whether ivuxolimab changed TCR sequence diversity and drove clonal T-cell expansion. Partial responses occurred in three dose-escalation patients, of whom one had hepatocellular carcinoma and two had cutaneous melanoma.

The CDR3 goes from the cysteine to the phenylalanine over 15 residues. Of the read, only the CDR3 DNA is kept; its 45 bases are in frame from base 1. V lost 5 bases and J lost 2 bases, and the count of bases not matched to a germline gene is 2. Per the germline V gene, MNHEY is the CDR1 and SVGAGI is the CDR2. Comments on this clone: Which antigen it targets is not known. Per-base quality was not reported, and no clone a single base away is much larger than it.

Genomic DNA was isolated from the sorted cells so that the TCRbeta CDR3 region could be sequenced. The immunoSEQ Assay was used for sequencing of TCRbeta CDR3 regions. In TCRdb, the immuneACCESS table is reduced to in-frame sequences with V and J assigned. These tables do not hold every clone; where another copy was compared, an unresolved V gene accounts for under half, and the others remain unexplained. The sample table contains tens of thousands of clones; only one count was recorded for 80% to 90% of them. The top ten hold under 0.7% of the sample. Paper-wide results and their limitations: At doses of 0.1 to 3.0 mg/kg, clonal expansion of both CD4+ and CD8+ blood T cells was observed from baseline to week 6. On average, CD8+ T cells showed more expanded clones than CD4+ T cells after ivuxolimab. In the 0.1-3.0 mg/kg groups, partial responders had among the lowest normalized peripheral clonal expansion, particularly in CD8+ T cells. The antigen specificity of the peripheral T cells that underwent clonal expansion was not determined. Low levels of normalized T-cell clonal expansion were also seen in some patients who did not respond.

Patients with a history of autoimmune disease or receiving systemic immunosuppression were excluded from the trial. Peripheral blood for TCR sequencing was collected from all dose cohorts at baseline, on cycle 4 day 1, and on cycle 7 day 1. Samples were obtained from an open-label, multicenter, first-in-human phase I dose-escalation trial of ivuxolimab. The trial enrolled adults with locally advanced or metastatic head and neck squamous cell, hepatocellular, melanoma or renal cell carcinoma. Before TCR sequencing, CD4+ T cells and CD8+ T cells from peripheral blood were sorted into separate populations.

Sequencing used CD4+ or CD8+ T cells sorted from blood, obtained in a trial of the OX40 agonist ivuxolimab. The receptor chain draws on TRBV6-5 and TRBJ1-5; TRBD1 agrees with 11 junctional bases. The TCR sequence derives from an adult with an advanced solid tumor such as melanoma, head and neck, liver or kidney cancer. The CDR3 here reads CASSTGQGGNQPQHF. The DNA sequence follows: TGTGCCAGCAGTACGGGACAGGGGGGCAATCAGCCCCAGCATTTT.